The 14 T cell receptor beta chains below were found in one sample sequenced in a study of T cells after posttransplantation cyclophosphamide. The method was immunoSEQ multiplex PCR; TCRdb's version includes in-frame clones alone and lacks a portion of them. The table lists approximately 27,000 clones, with no singletons. Sequenced: PBMCs. The receptors shown here come from a man aged 50 or older in good health, CMV-negative, and a related stem cell transplant donor.

This clone was detected many times. V and J are TRBV5-4 and TRBJ2-3; TRBD1 might be the D (6 bases). V gave up 0 bases and J gave up 4 bases, with 12 bases separating them. The germline CDR1 and CDR2 sequences are SGHNT and YYREEE (reference sequence). The CDR3 sequence is 15 residues long. CDR3 in DNA: TGTGCCAGCAGCTTGGGGGGGCAAGCTGCAGATACGCAGTATTTT. It codes for CASSLGGQAADTQYF.

This clone occurred many times. The chain links TRBV5-1 to TRBJ1-1; 7 positions match TRBD1. The germline gives CDR1 SGHRS, CDR2 YFSETQ. The ends lost 4 bases at V and 0 bases at J; junction bases unmatched: 9. The CDR3 consists of 16 residues. DNA for the CDR3: TGCGCCAGCAGCGAATTGTCAGGGGGAGTGAACACTGAAGCTTTCTTT. Translated, it gives CASSELSGGVNTEAFF.

This clone was seen at least ten times. The rearrangement uses TRBV4-2 and TRBJ2-1, with TRBD2 identical over 10 bases. The germline gives CDR1 LGHNA, CDR2 YNFKEQ. This CDR3 comprises 16 residues. The trim removed 0 bases at V and 9 bases at J, leaving 8 bases unmatched. The CDR3 DNA reads TGTGCCAGCAGCCAAGATGGGGCTAGCGGGAGTGCTGAGCAGTTCTTC. It translates to CASSQDGASGSAEQFF.

This clone was observed at least ten times. One end of the junction does not line up with germline, which may come from a read error. The chain is built from TRBV28 and TRBJ2-5; 9 nucleotides align to TRBD2. The germline V gene has CDR1 MDHEN and CDR2 SYDVKM. The CDR3 has 16 amino acids. DNA for the CDR3: TGTGCCAGCAGCTTATTAGCGGGAGCGCTCCAAGAGACCCAGTACTTC. It specifies CASSLLAGALQETQYF.

This clone came up many times. The J gene is TRBJ2-5, the V gene TRBV9, with a possible D match to TRBD1 (5 bases). Per the germline V gene, CDR1 is SGDLS and CDR2 is YYNGEE. CDR3 length: 17 amino acids. V lost 2 bases and J 4 bases, leaving 21 bases between the germline ends. The CDR3 is CASSVTFTIPGAETQYF. The CDR3 DNA reads as TGTGCCAGCAGCGTCACCTTTACAATCCCTGGGGCAGAGACCCAGTACTTC.

This clone showed up many times. J is TRBJ2-7 and V is TRBV5-4, with D possibly TRBD1 on 7 matching bases. Germline V gene lookup returns CDR1 SGHNT and CDR2 YYREEE (reference sequence). This CDR3 spans 14 amino acids. With 3 bases removed from V and 7 bases from J, the gap between germline ends came to 17 bases. The chain's CDR3 is CASSYGQDYKEQYF. The CDR3 DNA reads TGTGCCAGCAGCTACGGACAGGACTATAAGGAGCAGTACTTC. The entire variable domain, with the rest obtained from reference TRBV5-4 and TRBJ2-7, is as follows: ETGVTQSPTHLIKTRGQQVTLRCSSQSGHNTVSWYQQALGQGPQFIFQYYREEENGRGNFPPRFSGLQFPNYSSELNVNALELDDSALYLCASSYGQDYKEQYFGPGTRLTVT.

This clone was counted ten times or more. The chain recombines TRBV5-1 with TRBJ1-2; D may be TRBD1 (5 bases). Germline CDR1 is SGHRS and CDR2 is YFSETQ. The CDR3 has 15 residues. V was cut by 3 bases and J by 4 bases, with 16 bases left in between. The CDR3 DNA follows: TGCGCCAGCAGCTCCCTGGGGGGTCAGGGCTATGGCTACACCTTC. Translating gives CASSSLGGQGYGYTF.

This clone was observed at least ten times. In nucleotides, the CDR3 is TGTGCCTGGAGTGCAAGGGGGACAGGTGGATATGGCTACACCTTC. This translates into CAWSARGTGGYGYTF. This chain links TRBV30 with TRBJ1-2, with 8 bases that match TRBD1. V trimming: 1 base; J trimming: 5 bases; junction bases outside the gene matches: 9. Germline-derived CDR1 and CDR2 are GTSNPN and SVGIG (reference sequence). The CDR3 contains 15 residues.

This clone occurred many times. The chain links TRBV5-4 to TRBJ2-5; 8 bases agree with TRBD1. CDR1 SGHNT and CDR2 YYREEE come from the germline V gene (reference sequence). The CDR3 spans 14 residues. Trimming cost V 4 bases and J 4 bases; bases outside gene matches: 6. In nucleotides, the CDR3 is TGTGCCAGCAGCCGACAGGGGTCGGCAGAGACCCAGTACTTC. Protein: CASSRQGSAETQYF.

This clone was observed many times. The chain carries TRBV6-5 and TRBJ2-7, with D possibly being TRBD2 (7 bases). The germline CDR1 and CDR2 sequences are MNHEY and SVGAGI. The CDR3 spans 16 residues. V lost 0 bases to trimming and J lost 7 bases, with 19 bases between them. This CDR3 reads CASSYSFLGGAGEQYF. The CDR3 region has the DNA TGTGCCAGCAGTTACTCGTTCCTGGGGGGGGCGGGAGAGCAGTACTTC.

This clone was seen at least ten times. The chain carries TRBV5-1 and TRBJ2-7; weak D call: TRBD2 (6 bases). The CDR3 sequence is 14 residues long. CDR1 and CDR2 from the germline V gene are SGHRS and YFSETQ. V lost 4 bases and J 5 bases, leaving 16 bases between the germline ends. DNA of the CDR3: TGCGCCAGCAGCCTGACTAGTACCATAGACGAGCAGTACTTC. This codes for CASSLTSTIDEQYF.

This clone was observed at least ten times. The genes are TRBV2 and TRBJ1-5; D gene uncertain. V shed 6 bases and J shed 2 bases, with 14 bases lying between them. The CDR3 is made up of 15 amino acids. Germline values: CDR1 SNHLY, CDR2 FYNNEI. The CDR3: CASSATRRRNQPQHF. CDR3 bases: TGTGCCAGCAGCGCTACGAGGCGGCGCAATCAGCCCCAGCATTTT.

This clone was seen ten or more times. This chain links TRBV5-4 with TRBJ2-7; 10 bases align to TRBD1. The length of the CDR3 is 13 residues. V was pared by 4 bases and J by 5 bases, with 3 bases of the junction left unmatched. Germline V lookup: CDR1 SGHNT, CDR2 YYREEE (reference sequence). Written as DNA, the CDR3 is TGTGCCAGCAGCCGACAGGGGGCCGACGAGCAGTACTTC. As protein: CASSRQGADEQYF. The variable domain in full, with the rest retrieved from reference TRBV5-4 and TRBJ2-7, is ETGVTQSPTHLIKTRGQQVTLRCSSQSGHNTVSWYQQALGQGPQFIFQYYREEENGRGNFPPRFSGLQFPNYSSELNVNALELDDSALYLCASSRQGADEQYFGPGTRLTVT.

This clone appeared a few times. The chain links TRBV6-1 to TRBJ1-2; D ambiguous. Trimming removed 5 bases at V and 8 bases at J, with 18 bases between. Germline V gene data show CDR1 as MNHNS and CDR2 as SASEGT. The CDR3 is 14 amino acids. CDR3 loop: CASSREVPSSGYTF. DNA for the CDR3: TGTGCCAGCAGTCGTGAGGTACCCTCGTCCGGCTACACCTTC.